Shown below are 7 T cell receptor beta chains from a single sample sequenced in a study of blood T cell repertoires in COVID-19. Libraries were prepared by immunoSEQ multiplex PCR; TCRdb keeps only in-frame clonotypes and omits some of them. This table has about 150,000 clones, approximately 78% appearing once. The sequencing input was PBMCs or T cells enriched from blood (not recorded which). Receptor source: a woman aged 50 to 65 who had recovered from COVID-19.

DNA of the CDR3: TGTGCCAGCAGCGCTAGCGGGGGGAACCAAGAGACCCAGTACTTC. Residues: CASSASGGNQETQYF. The chain joins TRBV2 to TRBJ2-5; 11 bases map to TRBD2. J was trimmed by 0 bases and V by 6 bases; bases with no gene match: 3. Germline assignment: CDR1 SNHLY and CDR2 FYNNEI. The CDR3 sequence is 15 residues long.

The chain links TRBV28 to TRBJ1-6; weak D call: TRBD1 (6 bases). CDR1 and CDR2 (germline): MDHEN, SYDVKM. The CDR3 has 16 residues. V lost 5 bases to trimming and J lost 5 bases, with 16 bases between them. CDR3 nucleotides: TGTGCCAGCAGTGCAATCCGGGACACGCATAATTCACCCCTCCACTTT. Amino acid sequence: CASSAIRDTHNSPLHF. Looking up the rest from reference TRBV28 and TRBJ1-6 gives the full variable domain: DVKVTQSSRYLVKRTGEKVFLECVQDMDHENMFWYRQDPGLGLRLIYFSYDVKMKEKGDIPEGYSVSREKKERFSLILESASTNQTSMYLCASSAIRDTHNSPLHFGNGTRLTVT.

The rearrangement joins TRBV28 to TRBJ1-3; D uncertain. Germline assignment: CDR1 MDHEN and CDR2 SYDVKM. This CDR3 spans 15 amino acids. Trimming stripped 7 bases from V and 1 base from J, with 14 bases between. The CDR3 region has the DNA TGTGCCAGCACCCTCCTAGGGAGTTCTGGAAACACCATATATTTT. Its protein product is CASTLLGSSGNTIYF.

V usage is TRBV27 and J usage is TRBJ1-5; 8 bases are shared with TRBD1. Germline CDR1 reads MNHEY; CDR2 reads SMNVEV (reference sequence). This CDR3 has 14 amino acids. Trimming removed 4 bases from V and 4 bases from J; junction bases left unmatched: 3. The CDR3 DNA reads as TGTGCCAGCAGTTCAGGGGGCGCGAATCAGCCCCAGCATTTT. Its protein product is CASSSGGANQPQHF.

This clone was detected a few times. The J gene is TRBJ1-6, the V gene TRBV18; possible D gene TRBD1, 6 bases. Germline CDR1 is KGHSH and CDR2 is LQKENI. This CDR3 has 16 amino acids. The V and J ends lost 6 bases and 7 bases respectively, with 19 bases between them. In DNA form, the CDR3 reads TGTGCCAGCTCGCACGGGTCGAAGGGGGAGAATTCACCCCTCCACTTT. This translates into CASSHGSKGENSPLHF.

The rearrangement uses TRBV4-2 and TRBJ2-7; maybe TRBD1 (6 bases). Trimming stripped 1 base from V and 7 bases from J, with 14 bases between. The CDR3 spans 14 residues. Germline-derived CDR1 and CDR2 are LGHNA and YNFKEQ. The CDR3 bases are TGTGCCAGCAGCCAAGGGAATAGGGGGTTGGAGCAGTACTTC. It codes for CASSQGNRGLEQYF.

The chain employs TRBV5-8 and TRBJ1-6; the D is unclear. The germline gives CDR1 SGHTS, CDR2 YDEGEE. V lost 1 base and J lost 5, with 13 bases in between. The CDR3 runs to 16 residues. The CDR3 loop is CASSLYVGLNNSPLHF. Here the CDR3 DNA reads TGTGCCAGCAGCTTGTACGTTGGCTTAAATAATTCACCCCTCCACTTT.